Below are 3 T cell receptor beta chains sequenced from a single sample in a study of blood T cell repertoires in COVID-19. The table came from immunoSEQ multiplex PCR; TCRdb's copy has only in-frame clones and leaves some out. The sample includes around 120,000 clones, about 80% seen only once; the top ten take approximately 5.6%. Sequenced sample: peripheral blood. These receptors came from a man between 65 and 85 years old with acute or convalescent COVID-19.

This sequence joins TRBV5-1 and TRBJ2-6; D is possibly TRBD2 (5 bases). The CDR3 length is 18 residues. The germline CDR1 and CDR2 sequences are SGHRS and YFSETQ. The V end was cut by 0 bases, the J end by 0 bases, with 13 bases between. As DNA, the CDR3 is TGCGCCAGCAGCTTGGGGCCACAACGGGGCTCTGGGGCCAACGTCCTGACTTTC. Translating gives CASSLGPQRGSGANVLTF.

Only a few counts were recorded for this clone. This rearrangement joins TRBV2 to TRBJ1-1, with D uncertain. CDR1 is SNHLY, CDR2 FYNNEI, per germline. Trimming left V 2 bases short and J 2 bases short, with 9 bases between. The CDR3 has 14 residues. This CDR3 reads CASSEYGHNTEAFF. CDR3 DNA: TGTGCCAGCAGTGAATATGGGCATAACACTGAAGCTTTCTTT.

The rearrangement uses TRBV2 and TRBJ2-2; D might be TRBD1 (6 bases). The V end lost 8 bases, the J end lost 4 bases, and 14 bases lay between the germline ends. This CDR3 has 14 residues. Germline lookup yields CDR1 SNHLY and CDR2 FYNNEI. Here the CDR3 reads CASAADRSTGELFF. CDR3 nucleotide sequence: TGTGCCAGCGCGGCTGACAGGTCCACCGGGGAGCTGTTTTTT.